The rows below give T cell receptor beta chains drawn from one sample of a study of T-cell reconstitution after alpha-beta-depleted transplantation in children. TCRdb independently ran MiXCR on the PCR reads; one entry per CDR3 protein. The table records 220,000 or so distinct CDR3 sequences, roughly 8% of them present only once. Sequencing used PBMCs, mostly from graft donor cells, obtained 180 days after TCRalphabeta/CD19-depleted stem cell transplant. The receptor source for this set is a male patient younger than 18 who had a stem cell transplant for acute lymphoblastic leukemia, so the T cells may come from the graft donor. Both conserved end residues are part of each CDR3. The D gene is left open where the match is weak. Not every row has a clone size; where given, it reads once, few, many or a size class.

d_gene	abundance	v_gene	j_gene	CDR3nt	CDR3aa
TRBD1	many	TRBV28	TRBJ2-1	TGTGCCAGCAGTTATGGGACAGGCCTTTACAATGAGCAGTTCTTC	CASSYGTGLYNEQFF
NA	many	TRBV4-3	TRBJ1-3	TGCGCCAGCAGCCAAGTATCGTTGCCCCTAGCCCCCTCTGGAAACACCATATATTTT	CASSQVSLPLAPSGNTIYF
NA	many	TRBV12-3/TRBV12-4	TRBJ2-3	TGTGCCAGCAGTTTAGTAACAGGGTTTGCAGATACGCAGTATTTT	CASSLVTGFADTQYF
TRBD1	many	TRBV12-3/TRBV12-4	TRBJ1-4	TGTGCCAGCAGTTCAGAGGACAGGTTTAATGAAAAACTGTTTTTT	CASSSEDRFNEKLFF
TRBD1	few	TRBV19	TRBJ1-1	TGTGCCAGTAGTATTTGGACAGGGGGTTCGGACACTGAAGCTTTCTTT	CASSIWTGGSDTEAFF
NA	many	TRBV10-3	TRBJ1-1	TGTGCCACCGCAGCAGACAGTAACACTGAAGCTTTCTTT	CATAADSNTEAFF
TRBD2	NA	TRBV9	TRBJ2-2	TGTGCCAGCAGCGTAAAACTAGCGGGAGGCCCGAACACCGGGGAGCTGTTTTTT	CASSVKLAGGPNTGELFF
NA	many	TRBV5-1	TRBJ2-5	TGCGCCAGCAGCTTGGAGTCGGGGGCAAGCGAAGAGACCCAGTACTTC	CASSLESGASEETQYF
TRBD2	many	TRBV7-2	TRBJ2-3	TGTGCCAGCAGCTCCAGACTAGCCCATACGCAGTATTTT	CASSSRLAHTQYF
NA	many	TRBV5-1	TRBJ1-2	TGCGCCAGCAGCGGAGGGACACCCCCGATGTACGCCACCTTC	CASSGGTPPMYATF